These 17 T cell receptor delta chains were all obtained from the same sample, sequenced in a study of γδ T cells in repeated Plasmodium falciparum infection (TCRdb year 2021). The library was prepared using multiplex PCR. The listed sequencing device is Illumina MiSeq. TCRdb reprocessed the public reads with the caller CATT; rows with the same DNA were merged afterwards. For this sample there are tens of thousands of delta-chain clones; approximately 1.5% appear just once. The top ten clones comprise approximately 15% of the sample. Vgamma9/Vdelta2+ and Vdelta2-negative gammadelta T cell populations were flow-sorted from peripheral blood mononuclear cells for bulk TCR repertoire analysis. The specimen sequenced was gamma-delta T cells from blood. Receptor source: a pool of human donors (malaria-infected and uninfected, not separated).

In its sample, this clone was seen many times. A read error likely explains this, since a far larger clone differs by one base. The same CDR3 is also encoded by other DNA sequences in this sample. The chain links TRDV1 to TRDJ1; TRDD3 aligns across 10 bases. The CDR3 contains 26 residues. CDR1 is TSWWSYY and CDR2 is QGS in the germline V gene. The CDR3 is CALGELGVKGFSTGGFSHLYTDKLIF. DNA for the CDR3: TGTGCTCTCGGGGAACTAGGAGTCAAAGGCTTTTCGACTGGGGGATTCTCACACCTGTACACCGATAAACTCATCTTT.

In this sample, this clone turned up many times. A read error is the likely source, as a far larger clone sits one nucleotide away. Other DNA sequences in the sample encode the same CDR3. This chain uses TRDV1 with TRDJ1, with D possibly being TRDD3 (6 bases). Germline V gene lookup returns CDR1 TSWWSYY and CDR2 QGS. V gave up 3 bases and J gave up 5 bases, with 40 bases separating them. The CDR3 sequence is 23 residues long. CDR3 nucleotide sequence: TGTGCTCTTGGGGAGCTAGGCTCTATGGTTGGACACCACTCTCCCTGGGGATGGGATAAACTCATCTTT. The encoded protein is CALGELGSMVGHHSPWGWDKLIF.

Points on this clone: The translation of this DNA and the TCRdb protein of a much larger clone differ at residue 3, probably owing to a read error; the protein shown here is translated from the DNA. V gene TRDV1 combines with J gene TRDJ2; 9 bases are shared with TRDD3. TCRdb offers no J gene call, so here the DNA was matched to germline to obtain one. Germline CDR1 and CDR2: TSWWSYY and QGS. The CDR3 spans 24 residues. DNA for the CDR3: TGTGCTATTGGGGAACTTCCTCATGAACTTACCAACCGGGGGATACAAAAGTTGACAGCACAACTCTTCTTT. Encoded protein: CAIGELPHELTNRGIQKLTAQLFF.

With respect to this clone: TCRdb's protein for this DNA is that of a much larger clone and differs from the translation at residue 11, likely a read error; the protein shown is the DNA translation. The V gene is TRDV1, the J gene TRDJ1; TRDD2 matches at 8 bases. The trim removed 3 bases at V and 10 bases at J, leaving 19 bases unmatched. The germline CDR1 and CDR2 sequences are TSWWSYY and QGS. The CDR3 extends over 17 amino acids. CDR3: CALGETSYLPREGGLIF. The CDR3 nucleotides are TGTGCTCTTGGGGAGACTTCCTACCTCCCGCGAGAAGGTGGACTCATCTTT.

In its sample, this clone was seen many times. The TCRdb record carries a much larger clone's protein, which differs from this DNA's translation at residue 6; a read error is the likely cause, and the protein listed here is the DNA translation. The chain links TRDV2 to TRDJ1; TRDD3 aligns across 8 bases. Because TCRdb records no J gene, it was assigned here through a match of the DNA to germline. The CDR3 spans 20 residues. Germline loops: CDR1 GEAIGNYY, CDR2 EKD. V was clipped by 1 base and J by 0 bases; unmatched bases: 18. CDR3 in amino acids: CACDTVFPPATGGYTDKLIF. In DNA form, the CDR3 reads TGTGCCTGTGACACGGTCTTCCCACCGGCTACTGGGGGGTACACCGATAAACTCATCTTT.

This clone was counted between two and nine times. The protein given by TCRdb reflects a much larger clone and differs at residue 8 from this DNA's translation, likely from a read error; the protein shown is the DNA's translation. The chain recombines TRDV2 with TRDJ3; a weak D match, TRDD3 (6 bases). Assignment of the J gene here rests on matching the DNA to germline, because TCRdb gives none. CDR1 GEAIGNYY and CDR2 EKD come from the germline V gene. Between the trimmed V and J ends, which lost 1 base and 0 bases, there was a span of 15 bases. The CDR3 totals 19 residues. CDR3 residues: CACDTPGEQSSWDTRQMFF. Here the CDR3 DNA reads TGTGCCTGTGACACTCCTGGGGAACAAAGCTCCTGGGACACCCGACAGATGTTTTTC.

In this sample, this clone turned up many times. TCRdb assigns this DNA the protein of a much larger clone, which departs from its translation at residue 12; this likely reflects a read error, and the protein shown comes from translating the DNA. The chain uses TRAV38-2/DV8 and TRDJ1; 9 bases map to TRDD2. Germline V CDR1 and CDR2: TSESDYY, QEAYKQQN. CDR3 size: 17 residues. V lost 3 bases, J lost 8 bases, and 17 bases stayed unmatched. CDR3 amino acids: CAYRTPGLPTPPSKLIF. The CDR3 DNA reads as TGTGCTTATAGGACCCCAGGCCTTCCTACCCCTCCATCGAAACTCATCTTT.

As regards this clone: TCRdb lists the protein of a much larger clone for this DNA, which differs at residue 5, so this is likely a read error; the protein given here is translated from the DNA itself. The rearrangement joins TRDV2 to TRDJ1; 9 bases match TRDD3. The J gene, left out of TCRdb, was set here by checking the DNA against germline. Losses at the gene ends were 3 bases for V and 4 bases for J; bases not matched to a gene: 23. Germline CDR1 and CDR2: GEAIGNYY and EKD. This CDR3 spans 20 amino acids. The chain's CDR3 is CACDAMPSIGDTRGFDKLIF. CDR3 nucleotide sequence: TGTGCCTGTGACGCCATGCCTAGTATAGGGGATACGCGCGGATTCGATAAACTCATCTTT.

For this clone: A far larger clone is one nucleotide away, so this likely arose from a read error. Other DNA sequences within the sample encode an identical CDR3. The chain joins TRDV1 to TRDJ1; D assignment may be TRDD2 or TRDD3 (9 bases each). TCRdb leaves out the J gene; it was filled in here by matching the DNA to germline. This CDR3 region has 24 residues. Germline V gives CDR1 TSWWSYY, CDR2 QGS. This CDR3 reads CALGDALPSYQVLGDFGYTDKLIF. The CDR3 DNA reads TGTGCTCTTGGGGATGCGCTTCCTTCCTACCAGGTACTGGGGGACTTCGGGTACACCGACAAACTCATCTTT.

This clone was recorded a few times. TCRdb has a much larger clone's protein, which differs at residue 16 from the translation of this DNA, likely because of a read error; what is shown is the protein translated from the DNA. V usage is TRAV38-2/DV8 and J usage is TRDJ1, with 10 bases that match TRDD3. V trimming: 5 bases; J trimming: 0 bases; junction bases outside the gene matches: 31. The CDR3 extends over 24 amino acids. Looked up from germline, CDR1 is TSESDYY and CDR2 is QEAYKQQN. The DNA of the CDR3 is TGTGCTTATAGAAGCCCGGAGGTTCCTATGCACTGGGGGATTGAGTGTGAGGACACCGATAAACTCATCTTT. It specifies CAYRSPEVPMHWGIECEDTDKLIF.

Comment on this clone: TCRdb's entry gives the protein of a much larger clone, which mismatches this DNA's translation at residue 6, likely from a read error; the protein reported here is translated from the DNA. V and J are TRDV1 and TRDJ1; 8 bases fit TRDD3. The CDR3 totals 21 residues. Germline V lookup: CDR1 TSWWSYY, CDR2 QGS. The trim removed 3 bases at V and 1 base at J, leaving 22 bases unmatched. The CDR3 region is CALGDLLPTLLGVLLTDKLIF. In DNA, the CDR3 is TGTGCTCTTGGGGACCTCCTTCCAACATTACTGGGGGTTTTACTCACCGATAAACTCATCTTT.

The table lists this clone with many counts. The protein TCRdb lists belongs to a much larger clone and differs from this DNA's translation at residue 5, which points to a read error; the protein shown is made from the DNA. This chain joins TRDV1 and TRDJ2, with D perhaps matching TRDD2 or TRDD3 (5 bases each). CDR3 size: 15 residues. V was cut by 4 bases and J by 10 bases, with 19 bases left in between. The germline gives CDR1 TSWWSYY, CDR2 QGS. This chain's CDR3 is CALGAVGFPAGQLFF. The CDR3 DNA follows: TGTGCTCTTGGGGCCGTGGGGTTTCCTGCGGGACAACTCTTCTTT.

This clone was seen many times. This DNA's translation differs at residue 13 from TCRdb's protein, which comes from a much larger clone; a read error is likely, and the protein shown is translated from the DNA. V and J are TRDV1 and TRDJ1; 8 nucleotides agree with TRDD3. The J gene, absent from TCRdb, was called here by matching the DNA to germline. The CDR3 contains 17 residues. CDR1 and CDR2 from the germline V gene are TSWWSYY and QGS. The CDR3, as DNA: TGTGCTCTTGGGGAAAGAACTTTGGGGGATTACACCGGTAAACTCATCTTT. Amino acid sequence: CALGERTLGDYTGKLIF.

At least ten counts were recorded for this clone. The protein TCRdb gives is from a much larger clone and does not agree with this DNA's translation at residue 3, likely a read error; the protein shown here comes from the DNA. V is TRDV1 and J is TRDJ1, with 11 positions matching TRDD3. Matching the DNA to germline supplied the J gene, which TCRdb does not give. The CDR3 extends over 20 amino acids. Germline V gene lookup returns CDR1 TSWWSYY and CDR2 QGS. This CDR3 reads CAPGETRYWGIYSHTDKLIF. The CDR3 DNA reads as TGTGCTCCTGGGGAAACCCGGTACTGGGGGATATATTCCCACACCGATAAACTCATCTTT.

Ten or more counts support this clone. TCRdb's entry gives the protein of a much larger clone, which mismatches this DNA's translation at residue 5, likely from a read error; the protein reported here is translated from the DNA. The CDR3 here is CALGRISGGWRYTDKLIF. The CDR3 DNA sequence: TGTGCTCTTGGGAGAATAAGTGGGGGGTGGCGGTACACCGATAAACTCATCTTT. The rearrangement links TRDV1 to TRDJ1, with D possibly being TRDD3 (6 bases). Trimming removed 5 bases from V and 0 bases from J, with 22 bases in between. The CDR3 consists of 18 residues. Germline assignment: CDR1 TSWWSYY and CDR2 QGS.

This clone was seen at least ten times. One base separates it from a far larger clone, so it is likely a read error. Additional DNA sequences in this sample encode the identical CDR3. The chain uses TRDV1 and TRDJ1; the D gene is possibly TRDD3 (6 bases). CDR1 TSWWSYY and CDR2 QGS come from the germline V gene. The CDR3 is made up of 12 amino acids. The CDR3 region is CALFSSRDKLIF. CDR3 in DNA: TGTGCTCTTTTTTCCTCCCGGGATAAGCTCATCTTT.

This clone is medium-sized (0.01 to 0.1%) within its sample. The same CDR3 can be traced to other DNA sequences in this sample. This chain joins TRDV1 and TRDJ1; 13 positions agree with TRDD3. V lost 5 bases, J lost 2 bases, and 23 bases stayed unmatched. This CDR3 spans 22 amino acids. Germline V gene sequence: CDR1 TSWWSYY, CDR2 QGS. As DNA, the CDR3 is TGTGCTCTTGGGCCTTTCCGCATATCTTACTGGGGGATACGCGTGGGTACCGATAAACTCATCTTT. Residues: CALGPFRISYWGIRVGTDKLIF.